The 8 T cell receptor beta chains reported below all come from one sample, sequenced in a study of blood T cell repertoires in COVID-19. The method was immunoSEQ multiplex PCR; TCRdb's version includes in-frame clones alone and lacks a portion of them. The sample has 150,000 to 160,000 clones, 91% seen once; the top ten hold over 0.45%. Specimen: peripheral blood. The receptors were gathered from a man aged 45 to 65 with acute or convalescent COVID-19.

The chain has TRBV12-3 or TRBV12-4 and TRBJ2-1, with D possibly being TRBD2 (6 bases). The V end lost 1 base, the J end lost 11 bases, and 12 bases lay between the germline ends. The CDR3 length is 13 residues. CDR3 region: CASSLGDLNKQFF. As DNA, the CDR3 is TGTGCCAGCAGTTTAGGGGACTTAAATAAGCAGTTCTTC.

The CDR3 protein is CSASARYNEQFF. CDR3 in DNA: TGCAGTGCTAGTGCTAGATACAATGAGCAGTTCTTC. The chain uses TRBV20-1 and TRBJ2-1, with no clear D. Trimming cost V 3 bases and J 4 bases, with 7 bases left between them. The CDR3 has 12 amino acids. Germline lookup yields CDR1 DFQATT and CDR2 SNEGSKA (reference sequence).

This rearrangement joins TRBV7-9 to TRBJ1-2, with 8 bases fitting TRBD1. The V and J ends lost 6 bases and 1 base, in that order; junction bases with no gene match: 7. The CDR3 runs to 15 residues. Germline-derived CDR1 and CDR2 are SEHNR and FQNEAQ (reference sequence). CDR3 protein: CASRSTGGSNYGYTF. Here the CDR3 DNA reads TGTGCCAGCAGATCAACAGGGGGAAGTAACTATGGCTACACCTTC.

This rearrangement joins TRBV19 to TRBJ2-3, with 14 bases fitting TRBD2. Trimming removed 5 bases from V and 1 base from J; junction bases left unmatched: 2. Germline CDR1 reads LNHDA; CDR2 reads SQIVND (reference sequence). The CDR3 runs 16 residues. The CDR3 coding sequence is TGTGCCAGTAGTCCGGGACTAGCGGGGGGCACAGATACGCAGTATTTT. Translating it yields CASSPGLAGGTDTQYF.

DNA for the CDR3: TGTGCCAGTAGTCTTCATAGCGGGGGGGCGGCCAAAAACATTCAGTACTTC. Protein: CASSLHSGGAAKNIQYF. This sequence joins TRBV19 and TRBJ2-4; 11 nucleotides line up with TRBD2. Looked up from germline, CDR1 is LNHDA and CDR2 is SQIVND (reference sequence). V shed 5 bases and J 1 base; nucleotides not matched to a gene: 7. This CDR3 has 17 residues.

The chain uses TRBV6-2 or TRBV6-3 and TRBJ2-7; TRBD1 matches 10 bases. Trimming at V came to 4 bases and at J to 5 bases, leaving 2 bases not matched to a gene. Germline assignment: CDR1 MNHEY and CDR2 SVGEGT. The CDR3 extends over 13 amino acids. CDR3 coding DNA: TGTGCCAGCAGTTTGGGACAGGGGAACGAGCAGTACGTC. Its translation is CASSLGQGNEQYV.

This clone was seen a few times. This chain connects TRBV7-6 to TRBJ1-1, with 8 bases lining up with TRBD1. The V gene's germline CDR1 is SGHVS and CDR2 FNYEAQ. V lost 5 bases, J lost 5 bases, and 10 bases stayed unmatched. The CDR3 extends over 15 amino acids. The CDR3 nucleotides are TGTGCCAGCAGCCCGATCCAGGGGGCGCAGACTGAAGCTTTCTTT. Translation gives CASSPIQGAQTEAFF.

CDR3 sequence: CASSSRESRDQPQHF. CDR3 coding DNA: TGTGCCAGCAGTTCGAGGGAGTCTCGGGATCAGCCCCAGCATTTT. This chain links TRBV28 with TRBJ1-5; D is unresolved. Germline V lookup: CDR1 MDHEN, CDR2 SYDVKM. The CDR3 covers 15 residues. V was cut by 4 bases and J by 5 bases, with 15 bases left in between.